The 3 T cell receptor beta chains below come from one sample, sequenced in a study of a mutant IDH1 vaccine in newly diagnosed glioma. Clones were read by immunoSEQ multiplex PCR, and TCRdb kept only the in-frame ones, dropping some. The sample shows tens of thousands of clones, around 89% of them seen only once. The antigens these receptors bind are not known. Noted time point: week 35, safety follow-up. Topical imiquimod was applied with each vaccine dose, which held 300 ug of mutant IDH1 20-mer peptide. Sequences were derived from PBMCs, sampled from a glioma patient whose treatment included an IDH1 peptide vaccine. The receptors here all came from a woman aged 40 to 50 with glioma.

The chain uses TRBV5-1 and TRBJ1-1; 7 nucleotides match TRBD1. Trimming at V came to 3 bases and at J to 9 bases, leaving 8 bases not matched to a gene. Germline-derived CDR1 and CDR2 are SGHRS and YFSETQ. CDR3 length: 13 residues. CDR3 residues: CASSSSDREKAFF. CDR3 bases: TGCGCCAGCAGCTCATCAGACAGGGAGAAAGCTTTCTTT. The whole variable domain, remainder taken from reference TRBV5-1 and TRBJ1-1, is KAGVTQTPRYLIKTRGQQVTLSCSPISGHRSVSWYQQTPGQGLQFLFEYFSETQRNKGNFPGRFSGRQFSNSRSEMNVSTLELGDSALYLCASSSSDREKAFFGQGTRLTVV.

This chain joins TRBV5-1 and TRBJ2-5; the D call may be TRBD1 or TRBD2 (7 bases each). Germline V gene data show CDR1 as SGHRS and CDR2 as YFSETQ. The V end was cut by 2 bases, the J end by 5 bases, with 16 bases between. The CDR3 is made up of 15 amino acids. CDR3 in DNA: TGCGCCAGCAGCTTAACAAACAGGGGAGGGGAGACCCAGTACTTC. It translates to CASSLTNRGGETQYF.

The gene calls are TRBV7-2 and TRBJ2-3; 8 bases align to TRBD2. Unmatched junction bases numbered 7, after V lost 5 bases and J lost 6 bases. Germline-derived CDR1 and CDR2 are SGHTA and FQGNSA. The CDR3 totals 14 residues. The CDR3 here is CASSIGLAADTQYF. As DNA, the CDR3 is TGTGCCAGCAGCATCGGACTAGCTGCTGATACGCAGTATTTT.